One and the same sample provided the 13 T cell receptor beta chains below, sequenced in a study of cytomegalovirus exposure and HLA in healthy donors. A multiplex PCR was run with 60 Vbeta primers and 13 Jbeta primers. Repertoires were generated with immunoSEQ multiplex PCR, while TCRdb's copy carries only in-frame clones and drops some. This table holds approximately 160,000 clones, 84% found once. Material: PBMCs. These receptors originate from a boy younger than 10 in good health and CMV-seronegative.

V usage is TRBV25-1 and J usage is TRBJ1-2; 10 nucleotides align to TRBD1. The V gene's germline CDR1 is MGHDK and CDR2 SYGVNS. Germline trimming cut 3 bases from V and 3 bases from J; bases unmatched to any gene: 4. The length of the CDR3 is 15 residues. CDR3 in amino acids: CASSDPTGGHYGYTF. The CDR3 DNA reads TGTGCCAGCAGTGATCCGACAGGGGGCCACTATGGCTACACCTTC.

The rearrangement joins TRBV27 to TRBJ2-7; D is unclear. CDR1 and CDR2 (germline): MNHEY, SMNVEV (reference sequence). V lost 0 bases to trimming and J lost 0 bases, with 9 bases between them. This CDR3 is 15 amino acids long. The CDR3 DNA reads as TGTGCCAGCAGTTTATCGGGCACTTCCTCCTACGAGCAGTACTTC. Its protein product is CASSLSGTSSYEQYF.

The rearrangement uses TRBV19 and TRBJ2-3; D is unresolved. Germline V lookup: CDR1 LNHDA, CDR2 SQIVND (reference sequence). This CDR3 spans 15 amino acids. V was cut by 8 bases and J by 0 bases, with 15 bases left in between. The CDR3, as DNA: TGTGCCAGTCGTCCCGTCCAACTTAGCACAGATACGCAGTATTTT. This encodes CASRPVQLSTDTQYF. The entire variable domain, with the rest obtained from reference TRBV19 and TRBJ2-3, is as follows: DGGITQSPKYLFRKEGQNVTLSCEQNLNHDAMYWYRQDPGQGLRLIYYSQIVNDFQKGDIAEGYSVSREKKESFPLTVTSAQKNPTAFYLCASRPVQLSTDTQYFGPGTRLTVL.

The rearrangement uses TRBV19 and TRBJ2-5; no definite D call. V lost 6 bases to trimming and J lost 2 bases, with 10 bases between them. The V gene's germline CDR1 is LNHDA and CDR2 SQIVND (reference sequence). The CDR3 covers 13 residues. The CDR3 region is CASSLRFQETQYF. The CDR3 DNA is TGTGCCAGTAGCCTTCGTTTTCAAGAGACCCAGTACTTC.

The chain has TRBV2 and TRBJ2-2; unclear D gene. V was trimmed by 6 bases and J by 1 base, leaving 9 bases between them. This CDR3 region has 14 residues. The germline V gene has CDR1 SNHLY and CDR2 FYNNEI. Here the CDR3 DNA reads TGTGCCAGCAGGCAGCGCCAGAACACCGGGGAGCTGTTTTTT. This codes for CASRQRQNTGELFF.

The chain uses TRBV2 and TRBJ1-6; no firm D call. The CDR3 is 13 amino acids. The ends were cut back, 7 bases at V and 6 bases at J, with 10 bases in the middle. CDR1 is SNHLY, CDR2 FYNNEI, per germline. The CDR3 DNA sequence: TGTGCCAGCACGGGGAATGGTAATTCACCCCTCCACTTT. Residues: CASTGNGNSPLHF.

This chain connects TRBV2 to TRBJ2-5; no clear D gene. The ends were cut back, 0 bases at V and 1 base at J, with 6 bases in the middle. The CDR3 has 14 amino acids. Germline V gene sequence: CDR1 SNHLY, CDR2 FYNNEI. The DNA of the CDR3 is TGTGCCAGCAGTGAAGCGAGGATCCAAGAGACCCAGTACTTC. This sequence encodes CASSEARIQETQYF.

The V gene is TRBV30, the J gene TRBJ1-2, with D maybe TRBD1 (5 bases). V was shortened by 0 bases and J by 4 bases, with 9 bases between the two germline ends. CDR1 GTSNPN and CDR2 SVGIG come from the germline V gene (reference sequence). The length of the CDR3 is 13 residues. The CDR3 reads CAWSVGGTYGYTF. The CDR3 DNA reads as TGTGCCTGGAGTGTTGGAGGGACCTATGGCTACACCTTC.

The V gene is TRBV10-1, the J gene TRBJ1-5; D is perhaps TRBD1 (5 bases). The CDR3 has 16 residues. CDR1 is WNHNN, CDR2 SYGVQD, per germline (reference sequence). V lost 0 bases and J 3 bases, leaving 12 bases between the germline ends. CDR3 in amino acids: CASSESGGRANQPQHF. The DNA for the CDR3 is TGCGCCAGCAGTGAGTCGGGGGGTAGGGCCAATCAGCCCCAGCATTTT.

The V gene is TRBV29-1, the J gene TRBJ2-7; the D is unclear. Trimming shortened V by 4 bases and J by 0 bases, and 10 bases separated the two germline ends. Germline V CDR1 and CDR2: SQVTM, ANQGSEA. The CDR3 is 13 amino acids. The DNA for the CDR3 is TGCAGCGTTGTGAGGCCGTTCTCCTACGAGCAGTACTTC. Translating gives CSVVRPFSYEQYF.

This clone was seen once. The rearrangement joins TRBV27 to TRBJ2-7; 9 bases match TRBD1. This CDR3 is built from 14 residues. V was clipped by 5 bases and J by 2 bases; unmatched bases: 4. Germline V gives CDR1 MNHEY, CDR2 SMNVEV (reference sequence). The CDR3 region has the DNA TGTGCCAGCAGTCCTGGGGACAGGGCCTACGAGCAGTACTTC. Its translation is CASSPGDRAYEQYF.

The chain links TRBV19 to TRBJ1-1; 9 positions match TRBD1. The CDR3 is made up of 18 amino acids. The germline V gene encodes CDR1 LNHDA and CDR2 SQIVND (reference sequence). J lost 0 bases, V lost 3 bases, and 11 bases had no gene match. The CDR3 DNA sequence: TGTGCCAGTAGTATGGGGGGTTCCGGGACAGGGTTGAACACTGAAGCTTTCTTT. It yields the protein CASSMGGSGTGLNTEAFF.

V usage is TRBV13 and J usage is TRBJ2-3, with 7 nucleotides matching TRBD1. From germline, CDR1 is PRHDT and CDR2 FYEKMQ (reference sequence). The CDR3 has 16 amino acids. V lost 3 bases and J lost 2; bases outside the gene matches: 8. For the CDR3, the DNA is TGTGCCAGCAGCTTTACAGTAGGGGGCAACACAGATACGCAGTATTTT. Translation: CASSFTVGGNTDTQYF. The whole variable domain, filled in from reference TRBV13 and TRBJ2-3, reads AAGVIQSPRHLIKEKRETATLKCYPIPRHDTVYWYQQGPGQDPQFLISFYEKMQSDKGSIPDRFSAQQFSDYHSELNMSSLELGDSALYFCASSFTVGGNTDTQYFGPGTRLTVL.